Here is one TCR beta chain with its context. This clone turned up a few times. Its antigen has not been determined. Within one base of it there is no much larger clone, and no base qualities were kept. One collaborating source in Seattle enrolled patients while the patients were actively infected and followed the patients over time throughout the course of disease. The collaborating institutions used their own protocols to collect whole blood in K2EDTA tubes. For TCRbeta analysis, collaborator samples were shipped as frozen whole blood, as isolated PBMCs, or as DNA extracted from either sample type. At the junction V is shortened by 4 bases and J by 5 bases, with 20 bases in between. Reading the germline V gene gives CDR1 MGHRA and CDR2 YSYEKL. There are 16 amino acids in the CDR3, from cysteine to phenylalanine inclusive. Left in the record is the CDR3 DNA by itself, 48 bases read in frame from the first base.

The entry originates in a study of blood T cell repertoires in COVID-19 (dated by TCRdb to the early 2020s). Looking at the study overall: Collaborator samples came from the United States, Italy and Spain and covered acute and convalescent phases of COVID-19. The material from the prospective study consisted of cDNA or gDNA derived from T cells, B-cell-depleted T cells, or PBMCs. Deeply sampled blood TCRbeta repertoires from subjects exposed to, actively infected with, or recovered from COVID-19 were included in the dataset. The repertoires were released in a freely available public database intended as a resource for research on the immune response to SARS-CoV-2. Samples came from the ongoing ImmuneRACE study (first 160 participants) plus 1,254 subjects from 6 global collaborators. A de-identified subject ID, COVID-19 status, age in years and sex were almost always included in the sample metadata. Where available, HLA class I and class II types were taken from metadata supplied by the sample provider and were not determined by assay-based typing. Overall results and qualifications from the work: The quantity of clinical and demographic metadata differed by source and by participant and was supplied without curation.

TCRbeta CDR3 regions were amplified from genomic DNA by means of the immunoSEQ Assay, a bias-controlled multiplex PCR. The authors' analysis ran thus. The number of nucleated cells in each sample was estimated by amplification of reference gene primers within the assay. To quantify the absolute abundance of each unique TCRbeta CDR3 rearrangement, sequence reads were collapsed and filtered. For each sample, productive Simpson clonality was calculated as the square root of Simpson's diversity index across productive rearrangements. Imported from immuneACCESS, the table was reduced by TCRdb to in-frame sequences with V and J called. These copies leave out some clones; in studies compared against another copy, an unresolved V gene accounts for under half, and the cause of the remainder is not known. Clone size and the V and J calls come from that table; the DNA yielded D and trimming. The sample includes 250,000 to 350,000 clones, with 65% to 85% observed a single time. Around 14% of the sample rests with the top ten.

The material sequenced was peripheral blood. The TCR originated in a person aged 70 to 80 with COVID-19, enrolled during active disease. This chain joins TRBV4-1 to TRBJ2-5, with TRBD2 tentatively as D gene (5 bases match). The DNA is TGCGCCAGCAGCCTTTTTGGGCTCCCGGGGATGGAGACCCAGTACTTC. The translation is CASSLFGLPGMETQYF.